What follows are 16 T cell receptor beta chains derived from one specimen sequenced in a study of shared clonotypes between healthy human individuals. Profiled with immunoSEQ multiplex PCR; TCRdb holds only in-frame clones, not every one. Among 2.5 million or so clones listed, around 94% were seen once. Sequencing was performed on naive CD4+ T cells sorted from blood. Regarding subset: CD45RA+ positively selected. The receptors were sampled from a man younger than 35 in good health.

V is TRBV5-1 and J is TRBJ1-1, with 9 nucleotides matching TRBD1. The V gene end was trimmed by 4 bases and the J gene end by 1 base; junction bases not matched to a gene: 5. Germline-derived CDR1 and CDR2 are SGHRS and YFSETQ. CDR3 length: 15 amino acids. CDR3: CASSTGTGSNTEAFF. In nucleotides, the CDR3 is TGCGCCAGCAGCACGGGGACAGGGTCGAACACTGAAGCTTTCTTT.

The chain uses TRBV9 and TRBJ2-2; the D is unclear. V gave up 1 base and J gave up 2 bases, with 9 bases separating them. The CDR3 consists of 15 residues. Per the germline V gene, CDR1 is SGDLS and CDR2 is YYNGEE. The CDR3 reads CASSVMSANTGELFF. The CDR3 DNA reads TGTGCCAGCAGCGTAATGTCAGCTAACACCGGGGAGCTGTTTTTT. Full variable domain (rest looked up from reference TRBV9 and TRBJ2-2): DSGVTQTPKHLITATGQRVTLRCSPRSGDLSVYWYQQSLDQGLQFLIQYYNGEERAKGNILERFSAQQFPDLHSELNLSSLELGDSALYFCASSVMSANTGELFFGEGSRLTVL.

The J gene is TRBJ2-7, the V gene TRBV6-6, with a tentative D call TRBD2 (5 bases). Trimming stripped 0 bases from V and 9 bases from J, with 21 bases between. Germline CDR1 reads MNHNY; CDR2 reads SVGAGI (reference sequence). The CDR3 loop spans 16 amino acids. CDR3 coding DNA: TGTGCCAGCAGTTACTCGATCAAGCGGATCCTACGATCGCAGTACTTC. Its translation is CASSYSIKRILRSQYF.

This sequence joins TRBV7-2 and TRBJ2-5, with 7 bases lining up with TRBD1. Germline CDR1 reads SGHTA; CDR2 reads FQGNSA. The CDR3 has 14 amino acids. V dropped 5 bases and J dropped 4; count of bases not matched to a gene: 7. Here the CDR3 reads CASSIKGAGETQYF. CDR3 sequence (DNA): TGTGCCAGCAGCATCAAGGGGGCTGGAGAGACCCAGTACTTC.

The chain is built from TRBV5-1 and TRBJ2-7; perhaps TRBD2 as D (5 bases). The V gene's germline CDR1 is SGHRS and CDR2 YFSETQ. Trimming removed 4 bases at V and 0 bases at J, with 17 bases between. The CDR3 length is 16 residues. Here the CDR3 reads CASSIPTTRSSYEQYF. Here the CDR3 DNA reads TGCGCCAGCAGCATTCCGACTACCCGAAGCTCCTACGAGCAGTACTTC.

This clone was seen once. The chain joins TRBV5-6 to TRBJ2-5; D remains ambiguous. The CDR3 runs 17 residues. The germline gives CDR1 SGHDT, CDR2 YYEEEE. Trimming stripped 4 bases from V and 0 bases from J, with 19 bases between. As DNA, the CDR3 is TGTGCCAGCAGCCTTCGGGCCCGCCGGCCCCACCAAGAGACCCAGTACTTC. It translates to CASSLRARRPHQETQYF.

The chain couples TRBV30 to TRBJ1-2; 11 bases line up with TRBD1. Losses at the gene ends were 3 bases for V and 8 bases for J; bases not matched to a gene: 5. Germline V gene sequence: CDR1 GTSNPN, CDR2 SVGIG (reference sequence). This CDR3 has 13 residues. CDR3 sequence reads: CAWRRTGGGGYTF. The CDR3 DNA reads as TGTGCCTGGAGACGGACAGGGGGCGGCGGCTACACCTTC.

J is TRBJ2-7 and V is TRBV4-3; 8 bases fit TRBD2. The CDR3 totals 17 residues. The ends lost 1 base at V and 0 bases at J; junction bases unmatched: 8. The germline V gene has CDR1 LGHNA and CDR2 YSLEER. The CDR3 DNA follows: TGCGCCAGCAGCCAAGGACCTACGGCGGGAGGCTCCTACGAGCAGTACTTC. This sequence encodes CASSQGPTAGGSYEQYF.

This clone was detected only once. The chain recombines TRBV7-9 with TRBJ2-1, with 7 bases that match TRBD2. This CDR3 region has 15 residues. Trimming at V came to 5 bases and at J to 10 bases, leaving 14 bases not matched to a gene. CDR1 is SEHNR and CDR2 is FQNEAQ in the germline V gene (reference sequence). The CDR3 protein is CASSPTWAGELEQFF. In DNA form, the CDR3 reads TGTGCCAGCAGCCCCACTTGGGCGGGAGAGTTAGAGCAGTTCTTC.

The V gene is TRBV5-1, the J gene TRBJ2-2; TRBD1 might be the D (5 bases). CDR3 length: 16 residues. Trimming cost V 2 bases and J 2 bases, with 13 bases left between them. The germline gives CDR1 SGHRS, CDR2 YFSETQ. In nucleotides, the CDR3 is TGCGCCAGCAGCTTACTTGGGGCCCCTAACACCGGGGAGCTGTTTTTT. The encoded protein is CASSLLGAPNTGELFF.

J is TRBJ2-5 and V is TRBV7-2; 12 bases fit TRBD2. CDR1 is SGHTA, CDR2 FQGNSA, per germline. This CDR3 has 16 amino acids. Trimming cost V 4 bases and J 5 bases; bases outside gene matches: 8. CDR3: CASSSRTSGTHETQYF. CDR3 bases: TGTGCCAGCAGCTCCCGGACTAGCGGGACGCACGAGACCCAGTACTTC.

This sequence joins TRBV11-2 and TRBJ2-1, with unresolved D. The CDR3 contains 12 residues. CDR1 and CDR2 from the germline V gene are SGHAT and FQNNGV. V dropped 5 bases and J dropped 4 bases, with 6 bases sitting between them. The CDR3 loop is CASSTPYNEQFF. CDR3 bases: TGTGCCAGCAGCACCCCTTACAATGAGCAGTTCTTC. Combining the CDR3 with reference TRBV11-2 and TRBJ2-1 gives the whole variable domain EAGVAQSPRYKIIEKRQSVAFWCNPISGHATLYWYQQILGQGPKLLIQFQNNGVVDDSQLPKDRFSAERLKGVDSTLKIQPAKLEDSAVYLCASSTPYNEQFFGPGTRLTVL.

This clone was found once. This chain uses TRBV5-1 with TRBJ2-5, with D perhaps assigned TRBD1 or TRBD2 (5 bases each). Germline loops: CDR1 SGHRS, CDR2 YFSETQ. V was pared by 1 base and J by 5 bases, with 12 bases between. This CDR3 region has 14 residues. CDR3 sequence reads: CASSLRRWGETQYF. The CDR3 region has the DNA TGCGCCAGCAGCTTGAGAAGGTGGGGGGAGACCCAGTACTTC.

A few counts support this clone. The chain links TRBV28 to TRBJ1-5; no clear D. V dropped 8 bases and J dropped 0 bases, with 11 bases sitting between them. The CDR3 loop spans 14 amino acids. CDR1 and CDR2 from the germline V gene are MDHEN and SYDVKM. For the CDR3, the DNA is TGTGCCAGCCTCCGGCACTATAGCAATCAGCCCCAGCATTTT. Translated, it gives CASLRHYSNQPQHF.

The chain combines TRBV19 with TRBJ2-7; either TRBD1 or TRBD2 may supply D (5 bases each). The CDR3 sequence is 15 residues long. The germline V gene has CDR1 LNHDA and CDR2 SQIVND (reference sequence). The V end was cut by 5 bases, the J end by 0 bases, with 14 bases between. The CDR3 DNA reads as TGTGCCAGTAGTCTTCGGGACGAGGGCTCCTACGAGCAGTACTTC. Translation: CASSLRDEGSYEQYF.

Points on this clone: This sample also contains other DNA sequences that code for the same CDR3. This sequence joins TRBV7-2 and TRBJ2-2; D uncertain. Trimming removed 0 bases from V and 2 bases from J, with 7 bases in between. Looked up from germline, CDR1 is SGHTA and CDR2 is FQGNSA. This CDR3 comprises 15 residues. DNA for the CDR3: TGTGCCAGCAGCTTAGCAGGGATAAACACCGGGGAGCTGTTTTTT. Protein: CASSLAGINTGELFF. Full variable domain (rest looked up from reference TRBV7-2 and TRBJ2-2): GAGVSQSPSNKVTEKGKDVELRCDPISGHTALYWYRQSLGQGLEFLIYFQGNSAPDKSGLPSDRFSAERTGGSVSTLTIQRTQQEDSAVYLCASSLAGINTGELFFGEGSRLTVL.